This T cell receptor beta chain was recorded in a study of cytomegalovirus exposure and HLA in healthy donors. Broader study findings: Among TCR beta chains, those listed as cytomegalovirus-associated numbered about 160. Three CMV-associated chains proved CMV antigen-specific in vitro. The classifier reportedly diagnosed cytomegalovirus status with high specificity and sensitivity.

Donors came from a validation cohort of approximately 110 subjects, distinct from the first 666-subject cohort. TCRdb's copy holds only in-frame clones and misses some; the assay was immunoSEQ multiplex PCR. The data contain under 200,000 clones, 70% to 90% of them singletons. Trimming removed 3 bases from V and 3 bases from J, with 16 bases in between. The CDR3 is 15 amino acids. Germline loops: CDR1 SQVTM, CDR2 ANQGSEA. In regard to this clone: Its antigen remains unidentified.

Sequencing was done on a sample of PBMCs. The V and J genes are TRBV29-1 and TRBJ2-3, with a possible D match to TRBD1 (6 bases). This receptor was obtained from a woman under 30 in good health and CMV-seronegative. CDR3: CSVDQQGWGTDTQYF. The CDR3 nucleotides read TGCAGCGTTGACCAACAGGGTTGGGGGACAGATACGCAGTATTTT.